The present TCR beta chain was sequenced within a study of identical twins. About this clonotype itself: What it binds is unknown.

Study-wide results and caveats: Insertions were fewer in abundant cord blood beta clonotypes, whereas memory repertoires showed none of this pattern. Weaker excess twin sharing was observed in beta out-of-frame sequences.

Germline CDR1 and CDR2: KGHDR and SFDVKD. This CDR3 contains 17 residues. Trimming cost V 0 bases and J 0 bases, with 10 bases left between them. MiXCR was run by TCRdb on the 5' RACE reads, yielding one entry per CDR3 protein. Of some 900,000 distinct CDR3 sequences listed, 12% were seen once; the top ten hold around 1.6%. The same specimen was also included in a second study, on yellow fever vaccine responses in identical twins.

The sample consisted of PBMCs. The V call is TRBV24-1, the J call TRBJ1-4; D is uncertain. This receptor was obtained from a woman aged 18-29 years in good health. CDR3 bases: TGTGCCACCAGTGATTTGCCTGGGAGAGCAACTAATGAAAAACTGTTTTTT. Protein sequence: CATSDLPGRATNEKLFF.